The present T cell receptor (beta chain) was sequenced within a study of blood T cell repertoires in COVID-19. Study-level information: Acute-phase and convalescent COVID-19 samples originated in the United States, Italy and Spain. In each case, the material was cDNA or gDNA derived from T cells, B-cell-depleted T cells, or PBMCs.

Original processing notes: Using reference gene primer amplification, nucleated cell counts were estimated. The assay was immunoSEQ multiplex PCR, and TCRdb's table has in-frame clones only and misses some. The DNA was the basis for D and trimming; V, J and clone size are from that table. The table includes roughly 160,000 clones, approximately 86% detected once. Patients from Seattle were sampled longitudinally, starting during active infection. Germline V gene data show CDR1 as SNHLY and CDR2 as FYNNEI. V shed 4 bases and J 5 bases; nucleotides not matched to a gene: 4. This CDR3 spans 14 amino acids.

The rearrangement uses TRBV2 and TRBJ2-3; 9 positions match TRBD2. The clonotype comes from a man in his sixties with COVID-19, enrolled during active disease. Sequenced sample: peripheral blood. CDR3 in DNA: TGTGCCAGCAGTGTACGACTAGCGGTAGATACGCAGTATTTT. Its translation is CASSVRLAVDTQYF.